The rows below give T cell receptor beta chains drawn from one sample of a study of blood T cell repertoires in COVID-19. Generated by immunoSEQ multiplex PCR, the TCRdb table keeps only in-frame clones and is missing some. The sample yields some 180,000 clones, 87% seen once. Sequencing was carried out using peripheral blood. These receptors came from a man aged 55 to 69 with active or convalescent COVID-19. Each CDR3 is given without its conserved first and last residue.

V gene: TRBV9
J gene: TRBJ2-3
CDR3 length: 15
CDR3 protein: ASSPRDHREITDTQY

V gene: TRBV4-1
J gene: TRBJ2-5
CDR3 length: 14
CDR3 protein: ASSLDHYRDIKTQY

V gene: TRBV7-7
J gene: TRBJ2-2
CDR3 length: 14
CDR3 protein: ASSPWDTPGTGELF

V gene: TRBV7-3
J gene: TRBJ2-7
CDR3 length: 13
CDR3 protein: ASSPSAGKGYEQY

V gene: TRBV7-9
J gene: TRBJ1-4
CDR3 length: 13
CDR3 protein: ASSSWDTRREKLF

V gene: TRBV10-2
J gene: TRBJ2-5
CDR3 length: 12
CDR3 protein: ASSESNRQETQY

V gene: TRBV18
J gene: TRBJ1-2
CDR3 length: 13
CDR3 protein: ASSLGQGGRNGYT

V gene: TRBV2
J gene: TRBJ2-3
CDR3 length: 13
CDR3 protein: ASTQAGAPTDTQY

V gene: TRBV6-6
J gene: TRBJ1-6
CDR3 length: 13
CDR3 protein: ASTTDSLYNSPLH

V gene: TRBV2
J gene: TRBJ1-5
CDR3 length: 12
CDR3 protein: ASSDFSGGQPQH

V gene: TRBV10-1
J gene: TRBJ2-7
CDR3 length: 13
CDR3 protein: ASSESGFGSYEQY

V gene: TRBV5-1
J gene: TRBJ2-5
CDR3 length: 13
CDR3 protein: ASSHGTALSETQY

V gene: TRBV18
J gene: TRBJ1-2
CDR3 length: 12
CDR3 protein: ASSPMDRGYGYT

V gene: TRBV7-3
J gene: TRBJ1-1
CDR3 length: 12
CDR3 protein: ASSPGASNTEAF

V gene: TRBV21-1
J gene: TRBJ2-6
CDR3 length: 17
CDR3 protein: ASSFTRDRGGSGANVLT

V gene: TRBV19
J gene: TRBJ1-2
CDR3 length: 11
CDR3 protein: ASSSDRNYGYT

V gene: TRBV6-5
J gene: TRBJ1-1
CDR3 length: 11
CDR3 protein: ASSYTSSTEAF

V gene: TRBV27
J gene: TRBJ1-6
CDR3 length: 12
CDR3 protein: ASSPGQWNSPLH

V gene: TRBV6-5
J gene: TRBJ1-4
CDR3 length: 13
CDR3 protein: ASSYSKGAYEKLF

V gene: TRBV6-5
J gene: TRBJ2-2
CDR3 length: 13
CDR3 protein: ASRGRGRNTGELF

V gene: TRBV9
J gene: TRBJ2-2
CDR3 length: 19
CDR3 protein: ASSATLGTLQGGVAAGELF

V gene: TRBV2
J gene: TRBJ1-2
CDR3 length: 10
CDR3 protein: ASGATGDGYT